This entry concerns a single TCR beta chain. Antigen: not known. Some 30,000 T cell genomes, or about 190 ng DNA, went into the sorted-subset replicate PCRs. Sequenced by immunoSEQ multiplex PCR; TCRdb stores in-frame clones only, minus some. The repertoire has about 680,000 clones, about 90% of them found once; the top ten carry 24%. CD45RO-negative cells were positively selected for CCR7, leaving out terminally differentiated effector memory CD45RA+ cells. Healthy adults negative for HIV, lacking recent acute infections or vaccinations, served as donors. This specimen belongs to a study of shared clonotypes between healthy human individuals. The wider study: Donors consisted of a couple of women and a few men between 18 and 49.

The study's findings and limits: When compared with the clonotypes that were shared by all four sorted-subset donors, the non-shared clonotypes turned out to have lower generation probabilities.

This clonotype was sampled from a man aged 25-40 years in good health. Sequenced material: naive CD8+ T cells sorted from blood.

The CDR3 region is CASSQGSGGGEQYF. CDR3 bases: TGTGCCAGCAGCCAAGGATCAGGGGGCGGCGAGCAGTACTTC. This chain links TRBV14 with TRBJ2-7; 8 bases are shared with TRBD1. The germline V gene encodes CDR1 SGHDN and CDR2 FVKESK. This CDR3 comprises 14 residues. Trimming removed 1 base from V and 6 bases from J; junction bases left unmatched: 5.